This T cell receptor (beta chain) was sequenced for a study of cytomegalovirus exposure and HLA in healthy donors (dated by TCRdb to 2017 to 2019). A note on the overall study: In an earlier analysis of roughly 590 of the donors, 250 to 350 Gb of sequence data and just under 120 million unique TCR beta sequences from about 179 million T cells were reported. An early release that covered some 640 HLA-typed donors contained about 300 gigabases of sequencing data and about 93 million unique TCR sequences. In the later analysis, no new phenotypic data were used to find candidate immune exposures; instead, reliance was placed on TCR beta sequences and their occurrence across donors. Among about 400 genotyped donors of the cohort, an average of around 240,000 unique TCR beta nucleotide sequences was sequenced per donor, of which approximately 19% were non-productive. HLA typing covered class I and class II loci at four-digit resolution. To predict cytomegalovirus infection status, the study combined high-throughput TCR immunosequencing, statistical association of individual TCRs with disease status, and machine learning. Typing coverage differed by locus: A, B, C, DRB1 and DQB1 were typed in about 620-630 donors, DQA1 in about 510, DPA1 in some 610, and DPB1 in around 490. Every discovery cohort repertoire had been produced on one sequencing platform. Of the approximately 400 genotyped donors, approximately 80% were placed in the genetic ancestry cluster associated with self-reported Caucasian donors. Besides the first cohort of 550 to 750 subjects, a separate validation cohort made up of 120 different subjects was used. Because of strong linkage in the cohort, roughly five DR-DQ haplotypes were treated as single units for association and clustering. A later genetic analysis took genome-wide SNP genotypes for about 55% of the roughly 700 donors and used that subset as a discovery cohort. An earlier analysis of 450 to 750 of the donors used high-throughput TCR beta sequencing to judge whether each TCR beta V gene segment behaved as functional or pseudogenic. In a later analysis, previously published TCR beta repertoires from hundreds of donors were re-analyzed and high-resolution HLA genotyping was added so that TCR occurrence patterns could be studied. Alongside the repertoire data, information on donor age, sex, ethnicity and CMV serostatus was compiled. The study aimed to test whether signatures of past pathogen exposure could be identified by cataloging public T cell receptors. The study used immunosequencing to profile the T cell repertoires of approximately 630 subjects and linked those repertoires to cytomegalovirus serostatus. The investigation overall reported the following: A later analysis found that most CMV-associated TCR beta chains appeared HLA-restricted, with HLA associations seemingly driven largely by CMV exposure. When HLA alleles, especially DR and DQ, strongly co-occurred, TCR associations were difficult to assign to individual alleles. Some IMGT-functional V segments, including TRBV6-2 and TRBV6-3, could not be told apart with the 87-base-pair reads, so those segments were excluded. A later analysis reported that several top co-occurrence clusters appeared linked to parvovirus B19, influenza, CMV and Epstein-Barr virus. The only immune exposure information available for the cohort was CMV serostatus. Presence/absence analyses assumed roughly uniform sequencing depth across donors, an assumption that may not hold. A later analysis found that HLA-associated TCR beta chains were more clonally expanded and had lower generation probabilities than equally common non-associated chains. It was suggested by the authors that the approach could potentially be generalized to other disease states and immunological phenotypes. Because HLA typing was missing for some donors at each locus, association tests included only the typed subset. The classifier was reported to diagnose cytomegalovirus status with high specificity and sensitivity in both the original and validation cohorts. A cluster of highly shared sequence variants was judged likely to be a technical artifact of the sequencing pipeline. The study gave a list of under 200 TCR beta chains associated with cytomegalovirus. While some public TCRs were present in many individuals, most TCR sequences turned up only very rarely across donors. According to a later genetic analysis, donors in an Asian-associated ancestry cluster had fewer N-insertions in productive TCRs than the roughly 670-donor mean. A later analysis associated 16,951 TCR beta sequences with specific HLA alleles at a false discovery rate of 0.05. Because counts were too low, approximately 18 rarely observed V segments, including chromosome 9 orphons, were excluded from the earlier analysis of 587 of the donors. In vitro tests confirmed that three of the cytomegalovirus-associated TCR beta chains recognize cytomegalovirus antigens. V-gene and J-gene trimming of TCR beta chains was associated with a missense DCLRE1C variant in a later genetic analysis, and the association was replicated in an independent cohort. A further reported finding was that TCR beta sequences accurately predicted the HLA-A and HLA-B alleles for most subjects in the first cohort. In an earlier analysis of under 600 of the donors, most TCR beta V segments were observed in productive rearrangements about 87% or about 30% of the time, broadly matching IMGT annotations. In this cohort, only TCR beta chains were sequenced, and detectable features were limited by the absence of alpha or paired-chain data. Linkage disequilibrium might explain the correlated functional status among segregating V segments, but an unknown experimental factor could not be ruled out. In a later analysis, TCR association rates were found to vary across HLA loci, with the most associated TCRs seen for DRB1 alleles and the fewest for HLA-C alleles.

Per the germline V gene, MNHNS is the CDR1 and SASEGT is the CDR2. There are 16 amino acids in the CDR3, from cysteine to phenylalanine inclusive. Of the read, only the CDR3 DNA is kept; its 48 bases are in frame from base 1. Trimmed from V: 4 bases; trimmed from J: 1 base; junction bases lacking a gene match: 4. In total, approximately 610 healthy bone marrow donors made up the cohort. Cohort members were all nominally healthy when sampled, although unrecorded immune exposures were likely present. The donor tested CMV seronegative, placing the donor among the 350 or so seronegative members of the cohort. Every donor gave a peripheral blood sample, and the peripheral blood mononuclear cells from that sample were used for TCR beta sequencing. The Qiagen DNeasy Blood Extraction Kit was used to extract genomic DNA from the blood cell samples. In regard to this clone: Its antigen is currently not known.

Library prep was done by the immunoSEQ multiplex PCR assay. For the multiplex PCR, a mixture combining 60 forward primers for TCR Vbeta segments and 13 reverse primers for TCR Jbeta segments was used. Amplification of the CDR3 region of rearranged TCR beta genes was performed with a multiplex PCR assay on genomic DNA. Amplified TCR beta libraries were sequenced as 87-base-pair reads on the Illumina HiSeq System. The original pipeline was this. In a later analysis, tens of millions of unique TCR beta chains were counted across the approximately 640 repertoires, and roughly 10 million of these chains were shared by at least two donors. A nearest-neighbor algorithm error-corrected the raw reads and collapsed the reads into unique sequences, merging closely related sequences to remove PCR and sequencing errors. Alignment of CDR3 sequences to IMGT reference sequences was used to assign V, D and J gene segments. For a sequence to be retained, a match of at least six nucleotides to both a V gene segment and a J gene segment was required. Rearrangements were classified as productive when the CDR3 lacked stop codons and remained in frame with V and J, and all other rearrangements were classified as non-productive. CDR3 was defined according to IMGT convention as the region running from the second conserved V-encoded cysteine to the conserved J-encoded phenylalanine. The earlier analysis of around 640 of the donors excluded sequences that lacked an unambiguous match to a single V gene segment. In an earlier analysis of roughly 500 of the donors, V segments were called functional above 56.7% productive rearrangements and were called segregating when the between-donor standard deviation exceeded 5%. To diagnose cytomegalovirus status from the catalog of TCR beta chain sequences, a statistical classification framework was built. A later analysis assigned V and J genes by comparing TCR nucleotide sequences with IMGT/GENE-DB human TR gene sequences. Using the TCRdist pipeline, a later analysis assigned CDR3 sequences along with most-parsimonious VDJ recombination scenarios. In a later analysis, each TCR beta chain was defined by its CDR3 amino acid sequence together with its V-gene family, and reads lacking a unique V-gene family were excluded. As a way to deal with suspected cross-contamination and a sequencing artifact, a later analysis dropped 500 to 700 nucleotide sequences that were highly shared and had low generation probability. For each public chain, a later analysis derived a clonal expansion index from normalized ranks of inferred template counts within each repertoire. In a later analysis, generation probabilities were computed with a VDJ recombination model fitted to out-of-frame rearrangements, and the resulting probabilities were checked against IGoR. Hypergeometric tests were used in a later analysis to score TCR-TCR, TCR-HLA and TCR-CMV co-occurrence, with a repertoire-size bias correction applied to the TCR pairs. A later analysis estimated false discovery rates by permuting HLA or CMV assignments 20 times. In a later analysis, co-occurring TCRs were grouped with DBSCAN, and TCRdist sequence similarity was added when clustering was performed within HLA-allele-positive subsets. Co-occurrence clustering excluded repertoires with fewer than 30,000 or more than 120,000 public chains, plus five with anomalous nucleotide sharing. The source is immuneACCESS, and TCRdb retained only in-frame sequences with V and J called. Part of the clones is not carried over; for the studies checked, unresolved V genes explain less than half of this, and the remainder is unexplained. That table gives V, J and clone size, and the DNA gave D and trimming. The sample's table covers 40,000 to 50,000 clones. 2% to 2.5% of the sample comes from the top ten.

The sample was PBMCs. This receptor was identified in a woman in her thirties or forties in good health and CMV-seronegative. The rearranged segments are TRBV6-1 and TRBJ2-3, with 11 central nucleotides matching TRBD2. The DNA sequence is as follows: TGTGCCAGCAGTGGTAGCGGGAGGGTGGGCACAGATACGCAGTATTTT. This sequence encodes CASSGSGRVGTDTQYF.